One sample yielded the 24 T cell receptor beta chains listed below, sequenced in a study of blood T cell repertoires in COVID-19. Method: immunoSEQ multiplex PCR; TCRdb's copy keeps in-frame clones and lacks some. The sample shows about 410,000 clones, about 89% of them seen only once. The source material was peripheral blood. These receptors were obtained from a middle-aged woman with COVID-19, enrolled during active disease.

This clone has only one observation. The rearrangement joins TRBV19 to TRBJ1-5; 10 bases agree with TRBD1. The CDR3 runs to 20 residues. Germline assignment: CDR1 LNHDA and CDR2 SQIVND (reference sequence). V dropped 2 bases and J dropped 6; count of bases not matched to a gene: 19. Written as DNA, the CDR3 is TGTGCCAGTAGTATACCCACCCAACCGGGACAGGGGTGGTTAAGTCAGCCCCAGCATTTT. Translating gives CASSIPTQPGQGWLSQPQHF.

J is TRBJ1-5 and V is TRBV7-2, with TRBD1 matching 9 bases. Losses at the gene ends were 5 bases for V and 5 bases for J; bases not matched to a gene: 1. The germline CDR1 and CDR2 sequences are SGHTA and FQGNSA. CDR3 length: 13 amino acids. The CDR3: CASSRQGDQPQHF. The CDR3 DNA reads TGTGCCAGCAGCCGACAGGGGGATCAGCCCCAGCATTTT.

This clone was found once. This chain connects TRBV19 to TRBJ1-1; 7 bases agree with TRBD1. CDR1 and CDR2 from the germline V gene are LNHDA and SQIVND (reference sequence). The CDR3 spans 18 residues. The ends lost 7 bases at V and 1 base at J; junction bases unmatched: 18. This CDR3 reads CASNQGGPRTVKNTEAFF. CDR3 bases: TGTGCCAGTAACCAGGGGGGACCCCGGACAGTAAAGAACACTGAAGCTTTCTTT.

This rearrangement joins TRBV6-5 to TRBJ2-7, with 7 nucleotides matching TRBD2. Per germline, CDR1 MNHEY and CDR2 SVGAGI. This CDR3 contains 15 residues. Unmatched junction bases numbered 6, after V lost 1 base and J lost 3 bases. As DNA, the CDR3 is TGTGCCAGCAGTTACTGGCAGGGCGGGGGCTACGAGCAGTACTTC. This sequence encodes CASSYWQGGGYEQYF.

The CDR3 DNA reads TGTGCCAGCAGAGCCGGGACAGCGTTCAAGTTCTTC. Amino acid sequence: CASRAGTAFKFF. V gene TRBV6-5 combines with J gene TRBJ2-1; 7 positions agree with TRBD1. This CDR3 spans 12 amino acids. V lost 6 bases to trimming and J lost 14 bases; unmatched junction nucleotides: 10. Germline-derived CDR1 and CDR2 are MNHEY and SVGAGI.

This sequence joins TRBV6-5 and TRBJ1-5; unclear D gene. Germline loops: CDR1 MNHEY, CDR2 SVGAGI. The V and J ends lost 6 bases and 4 bases respectively, with 16 bases between them. CDR3 length: 15 residues. CDR3 nucleotide sequence: TGTGCCAGCAGCCGCGACACTCCAGTAAATCAGCCCCAGCATTTT. Protein product: CASSRDTPVNQPQHF.

The chain joins TRBV6-2 or TRBV6-3 to TRBJ1-4; 7 bases map to TRBD1. CDR3 size: 15 residues. Per germline, CDR1 MNHEY and CDR2 SVGEGT. V dropped 0 bases and J dropped 8; count of bases not matched to a gene: 6. The DNA of the CDR3 is TGTGCCAGCAGTTACTCGAGGGGACAGACAGAAAAACTGTTTTTT. Translated: CASSYSRGQTEKLFF.

This sequence joins TRBV15 and TRBJ1-2; D call uncertain. The CDR3 has 13 amino acids. The germline V gene encodes CDR1 LNHNV and CDR2 YYDKDF (reference sequence). V dropped 0 bases and J dropped 7 bases, with 9 bases sitting between them. The CDR3 DNA follows: TGTGCCACCAGCAGAGATAGATCAGGTGGCTACACCTTC. This codes for CATSRDRSGGYTF.

The count of this clone is one. The rearrangement joins TRBV18 to TRBJ1-4; possibly TRBD1 for D (6 bases). The CDR3 has 14 residues. CDR1 and CDR2 from the germline V gene are KGHSH and LQKENI. With 4 bases removed from V and 6 bases from J, the gap between germline ends came to 12 bases. CDR3 amino acids: CASSLQGSDEKLFF. Written as DNA, the CDR3 is TGTGCCAGCTCACTCCAGGGGTCGGATGAAAAACTGTTTTTT.

This chain connects TRBV28 to TRBJ1-4; the match to TRBD1 covers 9 bases. The CDR3 is made up of 20 amino acids. J gave up 0 bases and V 3 bases, and 14 bases lay outside the gene matches. Germline CDR1 is MDHEN and CDR2 is SYDVKM. The CDR3 loop is CASSFKTGGIRVTTNEKLFF. CDR3 in DNA: TGTGCCAGCAGTTTTAAAACAGGGGGCATTAGGGTGACAACTAATGAAAAACTGTTTTTT. The variable domain in full, completed from reference TRBV28 and TRBJ1-4, reads DVKVTQSSRYLVKRTGEKVFLECVQDMDHENMFWYRQDPGLGLRLIYFSYDVKMKEKGDIPEGYSVSREKKERFSLILESASTNQTSMYLCASSFKTGGIRVTTNEKLFFGSGTQLSVL.

This chain uses TRBV27 with TRBJ1-2; D gene ambiguous. The germline CDR1 and CDR2 sequences are MNHEY and SMNVEV (reference sequence). This CDR3 contains 14 residues. V was shortened by 8 bases and J by 4 bases, with 17 bases between the two germline ends. The CDR3 sequence is CASRPGSPTYGYTF. The CDR3 coding sequence is TGTGCCAGCCGACCGGGGTCTCCAACCTATGGCTACACCTTC.

This clone was recorded only once. This chain uses TRBV3-1 (or the pseudogene TRBV3-2) with TRBJ2-1; D might be TRBD2 (6 bases). Germline lookup yields CDR1 LGHDT and CDR2 YNNKEL (reference sequence). CDR3 length: 15 amino acids. The V end lost 4 bases, the J end lost 0 bases, and 10 bases lay between the germline ends. CDR3 in amino acids: CASSPSASSYNEQFF. The CDR3 DNA follows: TGTGCCAGCAGCCCTAGCGCGAGCTCCTACAATGAGCAGTTCTTC.

This chain uses TRBV18 with TRBJ1-5; 7 positions match TRBD1. V lost 6 bases to trimming and J lost 3 bases; unmatched junction nucleotides: 2. The CDR3 loop spans 13 amino acids. From germline, CDR1 is KGHSH and CDR2 LQKENI. The CDR3 region is CASSGTDNQPQHF. In DNA form, the CDR3 reads TGTGCCAGCTCTGGGACAGACAATCAGCCCCAGCATTTT.

The V gene is TRBV2, the J gene TRBJ1-4, with 7 bases that match TRBD1. Germline V gene lookup returns CDR1 SNHLY and CDR2 FYNNEI. The CDR3 covers 15 residues. With 3 bases clipped from V and 3 bases from J, the junction kept 4 bases outside the gene matches. CDR3 DNA: TGTGCCAGCAGTGACGCCGGGACAGCTAATGAAAAACTGTTTTTT. It translates to CASSDAGTANEKLFF.

The rearrangement joins TRBV27 to TRBJ2-2, with a possible D match to TRBD1 (5 bases). The germline V and J ends were trimmed by 4 bases and 0 bases, with 15 bases remaining between them. The CDR3 covers 17 residues. The germline CDR1 and CDR2 sequences are MNHEY and SMNVEV (reference sequence). CDR3 protein: CASSSPQGFSNTGELFF. The CDR3, as DNA: TGTGCCAGCAGTTCTCCTCAGGGATTCTCGAACACCGGGGAGCTGTTTTTT.

This rearrangement joins TRBV7-9 to TRBJ1-2; 7 bases fit TRBD1. Germline CDR1 and CDR2: SEHNR and FQNEAQ (reference sequence). J gave up 6 bases and V 5 bases, and 12 bases lay outside the gene matches. CDR3 size: 15 residues. CDR3 in amino acids: CASSDPRTGGDGYTF. The CDR3 coding sequence is TGTGCCAGCAGCGACCCCCGGACAGGCGGCGATGGCTACACCTTC.

In DNA, the CDR3 is TGTGCCAGCAGTCCGATCAGGGTAAATTGGCAGGTGACTAATGAAAAACTGTTTTTT. It yields the protein CASSPIRVNWQVTNEKLFF. The V call is TRBV28, the J call TRBJ1-4, with D perhaps matching TRBD1 (5 bases). Germline CDR1 reads MDHEN; CDR2 reads SYDVKM. The CDR3 has 19 amino acids. Trimming removed 5 bases from V and 2 bases from J, with 24 bases in between.

The chain carries TRBV27 and TRBJ2-5, with a possible D match to TRBD2 (5 bases). V was pared by 5 bases and J by 0 bases, with 16 bases between. In germline, CDR1 is MNHEY, CDR2 SMNVEV (reference sequence). This CDR3 comprises 16 residues. The CDR3 sequence is CASSPRAGEYQETQYF. The CDR3 DNA reads as TGTGCCAGCAGTCCTCGGGCGGGCGAGTACCAAGAGACCCAGTACTTC.

The gene calls are TRBV2 and TRBJ2-1; 7 positions agree with TRBD2. With 5 bases clipped from V and 3 bases from J, the junction kept 4 bases outside the gene matches. CDR1 is SNHLY, CDR2 FYNNEI, per germline. This CDR3 is 14 amino acids long. CDR3 bases: TGTGCCAGCAGTACTCGGGGGGACTACAATGAGCAGTTCTTC. Translating gives CASSTRGDYNEQFF.

There are a few counts of this clone. The rearrangement joins TRBV3-1 (or the pseudogene TRBV3-2) to TRBJ1-3; 10 nucleotides line up with TRBD1. The CDR3 runs 16 residues. Germline V lookup: CDR1 LGHDT, CDR2 YNNKEL (reference sequence). Germline trimming cut 2 bases from V and 4 bases from J; bases unmatched to any gene: 5. The CDR3 is CASSQRQGAGGNTIYF. CDR3 in DNA: TGTGCCAGCAGCCAAAGACAGGGGGCAGGAGGAAACACCATATATTTT.

This chain uses TRBV19 with TRBJ2-1; 9 bases align to TRBD1. V lost 7 bases, J lost 0 bases, and 19 bases stayed unmatched. This CDR3 contains 20 residues. Germline V gene lookup returns CDR1 LNHDA and CDR2 SQIVND (reference sequence). CDR3 bases: TGTGCCAGTACCCCAATAGGGACAGGGAGTTACGCTAGCTCCTACAATGAGCAGTTCTTC. Protein: CASTPIGTGSYASSYNEQFF.

J is TRBJ2-5 and V is TRBV30; unclear D gene. This CDR3 region has 13 residues. Per germline, CDR1 GTSNPN and CDR2 SVGIG (reference sequence). Trimming took 2 bases from V and 2 from J, leaving 9 bases between them. This chain's CDR3 is CAWSRSLQETQYF. DNA of the CDR3: TGTGCCTGGAGTCGTAGCCTTCAAGAGACCCAGTACTTC.

The CDR3 DNA reads TGTGCCAGCAGTGGGGGACTAGCGGGATCCAGCACAGATACGCAGTATTTT. It yields the protein CASSGGLAGSSTDTQYF. The chain couples TRBV6-2 or TRBV6-3 to TRBJ2-3; 13 nucleotides align to TRBD2. Germline V CDR1 and CDR2: MNHEY, SVGEGT. CDR3 length: 17 amino acids. Trimming cost V 5 bases and J 0 bases; bases outside gene matches: 5.

V gene TRBV10-1 combines with J gene TRBJ2-2; 7 bases are a match to TRBD2. CDR1 and CDR2 from the germline V gene are WNHNN and SYGVQD (reference sequence). Unmatched junction bases numbered 23, after V lost 6 bases and J lost 1 base. The CDR3 is 21 amino acids. The DNA of the CDR3 is TGCGCCAGCAGGAGAAGGATGGAGGGAGGGCCTATCGAGGGGAACACCGGGGAGCTGTTTTTT. Its translation: CASRRRMEGGPIEGNTGELFF.